These 18 T cell receptor beta chains were sequenced from one sample in a study of T cell responses to AZD1222 COVID-19 vaccine. The table came from immunoSEQ multiplex PCR; TCRdb's copy has only in-frame clones and leaves some out. This table holds some 140,000 clones, around 90% found once. The sequencing used peripheral blood, collected on day 0 of AZD1222 vaccination. All receptors derive from an adult in good health.

This clone has a single count. This chain joins TRBV11-2 and TRBJ1-2, with no clear D. Germline assignment: CDR1 SGHAT and CDR2 FQNNGV. The CDR3 length is 13 residues. Trimming cost V 3 bases and J 6 bases, with 11 bases left between them. This chain's CDR3 is CASSFSRAHGYTF. The CDR3 nucleotides read TGTGCCAGCAGCTTCTCACGAGCCCATGGCTACACCTTC.

The chain uses TRBV7-9 and TRBJ1-1; D remains unclear. V was trimmed by 5 bases and J by 0 bases, leaving 7 bases between them. The CDR3 is 13 residues long. Germline CDR1 is SEHNR and CDR2 is FQNEAQ (reference sequence). The CDR3 DNA is TGTGCCAGCAGCGCAACAGTGAACACTGAAGCTTTCTTT. It codes for CASSATVNTEAFF.

The rearrangement links TRBV7-7 to TRBJ1-2; D remains ambiguous. Germline V lookup: CDR1 SSHAT, CDR2 FNYEAQ (reference sequence). CDR3 length: 15 amino acids. V gave up 7 bases and J gave up 4 bases, with 19 bases separating them. CDR3 in amino acids: CASIKDPAGIYGYTF. CDR3 sequence (DNA): TGTGCCAGCATCAAAGACCCCGCGGGGATCTATGGCTACACCTTC.

V usage is TRBV11-2 and J usage is TRBJ1-6, with unresolved D. CDR3 length: 12 amino acids. Between the trimmed V and J ends, which lost 5 bases and 10 bases, there was a span of 9 bases. The germline V gene has CDR1 SGHAT and CDR2 FQNNGV. For the CDR3, the DNA is TGTGCCAGCAGCCCCACATCATCACCCCTCCACTTT. Its protein is CASSPTSSPLHF.

The rearrangement uses TRBV28 and TRBJ2-5; 8 bases align to TRBD2. The CDR3 loop spans 14 amino acids. The trim removed 5 bases at V and 4 bases at J, leaving 6 bases unmatched. In germline, CDR1 is MDHEN, CDR2 SYDVKM. CDR3 protein: CASSPLGRGETQYF. The CDR3, as DNA: TGTGCCAGCAGTCCGCTCGGGAGGGGAGAGACCCAGTACTTC.

V and J are TRBV7-2 and TRBJ2-3; 8 bases align to TRBD2. Germline CDR1 and CDR2: SGHTA and FQGNSA. The CDR3 totals 12 residues. The ends lost 11 bases at V and 7 bases at J; junction bases unmatched: 8. CDR3 protein: CAGGGPYNTQYF. The CDR3 nucleotides are TGTGCCGGCGGGGGGCCTTATAATACGCAGTATTTT. The complete variable domain, with remaining parts taken from reference TRBV7-2 and TRBJ2-3, reads GAGVSQSPSNKVTEKGKDVELRCDPISGHTALYWYRQSLGQGLEFLIYFQGNSAPDKSGLPSDRFSAERTGGSVSTLTIQRTQQEDSAVYLCAGGGPYNTQYFGPGTRLTVL.

V gene TRBV2 combines with J gene TRBJ2-4; a weak D match, TRBD2 (6 bases). Germline V CDR1 and CDR2: SNHLY, FYNNEI. The CDR3 sequence is 14 residues long. Trimming removed 8 bases from V and 3 bases from J, with 14 bases in between. Here the CDR3 DNA reads TGTGCCAGCGGCCGGCGGGATTTCAAAAACATTCAGTACTTC. Protein: CASGRRDFKNIQYF.

This chain links TRBV3-1 (or the pseudogene TRBV3-2) with TRBJ1-5, with a possible D match to TRBD1 (6 bases). There are 14 residues in the CDR3. The V end lost 2 bases, the J end lost 7 bases, and 12 bases lay between the germline ends. Germline CDR1 reads LGHDT; CDR2 reads YNNKEL (reference sequence). The CDR3 region is CASSQQGRGQPQHF. For the CDR3, the DNA is TGTGCCAGCAGCCAACAGGGGCGAGGGCAGCCCCAGCATTTT.

For the CDR3, the DNA is TGTGCCAGTAGTATCCTGTGGGGTAGCGGGAGCTACGAGCAGTACTTC. Translated, it gives CASSILWGSGSYEQYF. The J gene is TRBJ2-7, the V gene TRBV19; 9 nucleotides align to TRBD2. Germline V gives CDR1 LNHDA, CDR2 SQIVND (reference sequence). The CDR3 is 16 residues long. The V and J ends lost 3 bases and 3 bases, in that order; junction bases with no gene match: 9.

The J gene is TRBJ2-5, the V gene TRBV6-5; D is possibly TRBD1 (6 bases). Germline CDR1 MNHEY, CDR2 SVGAGI. Trimming left V 6 bases short and J 5 bases short, with 10 bases between. The CDR3 sequence is 12 residues long. The CDR3 nucleotides read TGTGCCAGCAGAGGGGGTGGGGAGACCCAGTACTTC. As protein: CASRGGGETQYF.

This chain uses TRBV5-4 with TRBJ2-4, with 7 positions matching TRBD1. The CDR3 consists of 14 residues. V shed 2 bases and J 5 bases; nucleotides not matched to a gene: 4. Germline values: CDR1 SGHNT, CDR2 YYREEE (reference sequence). The CDR3 spells CASSLQGLENIQYF. The CDR3 DNA sequence: TGTGCCAGCAGCTTACAGGGGCTGGAAAACATTCAGTACTTC.

The chain recombines TRBV5-4 with TRBJ2-7, with D hard to call. Per germline, CDR1 SGHNT and CDR2 YYREEE (reference sequence). The CDR3 consists of 15 residues. Trimming stripped 0 bases from V and 3 bases from J, with 13 bases between. CDR3 in amino acids: CASSLVPASNYEQYF. The CDR3 region has the DNA TGTGCCAGCAGCTTGGTACCAGCGTCCAACTACGAGCAGTACTTC.

The chain recombines TRBV6-1 with TRBJ1-5; the D is unclear. This CDR3 region has 15 residues. The germline V and J ends were trimmed by 3 bases and 4 bases, with 13 bases remaining between them. In germline, CDR1 is MNHNS, CDR2 SASEGT. DNA of the CDR3: TGTGCCAGCAGTGAGGGCCCCCAAGGGAATCAGCCCCAGCATTTT. It yields the protein CASSEGPQGNQPQHF.

V usage is TRBV11-3 and J usage is TRBJ1-4; unclear D gene. Germline values: CDR1 SGHNT, CDR2 YENEEA. The V end was cut by 1 base, the J end by 4 bases, with 10 bases between. The CDR3 sequence is 15 residues long. The CDR3, as DNA: TGTGCCAGCAGCTTAGCCCGGGATGATAATGAAAAACTGTTTTTT. Translation: CASSLARDDNEKLFF.

The chain links TRBV27 to TRBJ1-1; unclear D gene. V was shortened by 6 bases and J by 8 bases, with 13 bases between the two germline ends. Looked up from germline, CDR1 is MNHEY and CDR2 is SMNVEV (reference sequence). This CDR3 contains 12 residues. CDR3 sequence reads: CASSKGSSEAFF. The CDR3 DNA reads TGTGCCAGCAGCAAGGGAAGTTCCGAAGCTTTCTTT.

V is TRBV5-1 and J is TRBJ2-1, with 10 nucleotides matching TRBD2. The CDR3 sequence is 18 residues long. Germline V gives CDR1 SGHRS, CDR2 YFSETQ. V dropped 2 bases and J dropped 0; count of bases not matched to a gene: 8. This CDR3 reads CASSFPAGGPGSYNEQFF. DNA of the CDR3: TGCGCCAGCAGCTTCCCAGCGGGAGGGCCTGGCTCCTACAATGAGCAGTTCTTC.

The chain is built from TRBV7-3 and TRBJ2-3, with D unclear. The germline V gene encodes CDR1 SGHTA and CDR2 FQGTGA. Trimming removed 5 bases from V and 4 bases from J, with 13 bases in between. This CDR3 contains 14 residues. This CDR3 reads CASSPSQLADTQYF. Written as DNA, the CDR3 is TGTGCCAGCAGCCCAAGTCAGCTCGCAGATACGCAGTATTTT.

This chain uses TRBV5-1 with TRBJ1-4; the D gene is possibly TRBD1 (5 bases). From germline, CDR1 is SGHRS and CDR2 YFSETQ. The CDR3 consists of 15 residues. Trimming pared 0 bases from V and 4 bases from J, leaving 10 bases between. CDR3 nucleotide sequence: TGCGCCAGCAGCTTGGGACAGAGTCTTAATGAAAAACTGTTTTTT. This encodes CASSLGQSLNEKLFF. Full variable domain (missing parts from reference TRBV5-1 and TRBJ1-4): KAGVTQTPRYLIKTRGQQVTLSCSPISGHRSVSWYQQTPGQGLQFLFEYFSETQRNKGNFPGRFSGRQFSNSRSEMNVSTLELGDSALYLCASSLGQSLNEKLFFGSGTQLSVL.